Listed here is a single TCR beta chain. The target of this receptor is not known. No base quality information exists; no much larger clone differs at one position. At the junction V is shortened by 2 bases and J by 4 bases, with 6 bases in between. The CDR3 goes from the cysteine to the phenylalanine over 13 residues. The sequence is cut down to CDR3 DNA, 39 bases in frame from base 1. The germline V gene yields MDHEN for CDR1 and SYDVKM for CDR2. Using the deep immunoSEQ assay, multiplex PCR amplified TCR CDR3 regions from genomic DNA. Extracted genomic DNA from each cell subset was distributed evenly across all wells of several immunoSEQ 96-well plates, and each plate was treated as a replicate. For sorted subsets, around 200 ng genomic DNA, equal to 25,000 to 35,000 T cell genomes, was loaded into each replicate PCR. Purified libraries were quantified with a Qubit 3.0 fluorometer, sized on a Bioanalyzer 2100, and re-quantified with the KAPA Library Quantification kit. Each immunoSEQ 96-well plate was sequenced on its own single-read 150-cycle Illumina NextSeq 550 flow cell. Per the source publication's procedure: Because the immunoSEQ output held only junctional sequences and lacked quality scores, the filtering could not match the filtering applied to full-length reads. To assign V/J genes and CDR3, sequences were annotated against IMGT germline references using PyIR, a Python wrapper for IgBLAST v1.9. Reads were filtered out if the reads had weak V/J assignments (E-value above 1e-6), no CDR3, stop codons, out-of-frame junctions, or ambiguous translated residues. A V3J clonotype was defined by an identical inferred V gene, J gene, and CDR3 amino acid sequence. Percentage overlap between repertoires was calculated by dividing the number of shared unique clonotypes by the size of the smaller repertoire. Repertoire richness was assessed with RTK rarefaction, the Chao1 estimator, and Recon v2.1 estimates of unobserved clonotypes. Generation probabilities for all TCRbeta clonotypes obtained by the gDNA method from a handful of donors were computed using OLGA. Here the immuneACCESS table is served through TCRdb, limited to in-frame sequences with V and J called. Missing clones are a known gap in these copies; in checked studies unresolved V genes cover under half, and the rest lacks a known reason. That table supplies the V and J calls and clone size; D and trimming were determined from the DNA. The sample table lists 500,000 to 700,000 clones, 85% to 95% of them with a count of one. The ten largest clones represent 0.11% of the sample.

These data come from a study of shared clonotypes between healthy human individuals (dated by TCRdb to 2020 to 2021). Describing the broader study: A few men and two women, aged 18 to 49 years, made up the cohort. To estimate repertoire size and how much clonotype sharing occurs between individuals, the study deeply sequenced the blood TCR repertoires of about five healthy adults. For each donor, CD4 naive and CD4 memory were each given three plates, CD8 naive was given two plates, and CD8 memory was given one plate. Leukapheresis yielded between about 0.94 and 8.9 billion PBMCs per donor. Libraries were prepared and TCR repertoires were sequenced by different laboratories using diverse techniques, in order to increase sequencing depth and limit assay-specific biases.

For the CD8 naive samples, CD45RO-negative cells were positively selected for CCR7, yielding a CD45RA+CCR7+ population from which TemRA cells were excluded. Healthy HIV-negative adults with no recently reported acute infections or vaccinations were included as donors. Every donor was a Caucasian adult residing in Nashville, Tennessee, USA. After blood collection by leukapheresis, PBMCs were isolated using Ficoll-Histopaque density gradient centrifugation and then cryopreserved in the vapor phase of liquid nitrogen. Analytical flow cytometry was used to check the purity and quantity of every magnetically sorted T cell population. Each sorted fraction had its genomic DNA isolated and then quantified by UV absorbance on a Nanodrop 2000c. Points the paper makes about the study in general: Across a few donors, approximately 5% of naive CD4, approximately 3.6% of naive CD8, roughly 2.3% of memory CD4, and around 0.4% of memory CD8 clonotypes were shared. Based on pairwise subsampling, the degree of clonotype sharing among donors was expected to be affected by sequencing depth. Because the study included a small number of donors, the genetic and exposure-history diversity represented was limited. Naive subsets generally had larger estimated clonotype richness than memory subsets. Sampling was limited to blood, and TCR repertoires in tissue likely differ from TCR repertoires in blood. Compared with non-shared clonotypes, clonotypes shared by all four sorted-subset donors had higher generation probabilities. Rarefaction of sorted-subset datasets indicated incomplete sequencing despite the large sequencing depth.

Recombination joined TRBV28 with TRBJ1-5, with the D gene uncertain. The source is a woman aged 25 to 45 in good health. Sequenced material: naive CD8+ T cells sorted from blood. The sample's cell subset or site label is to be understood as: CD45RA+CCR7+. The sequenced DNA is TGTGCCAGCAGTTTAGCTCTTAATCAGCCCCAGCATTTT. It translates to CASSLALNQPQHF. Beyond the CDR3, the reference TRBV28 and TRBJ1-5 genes provide the residues; the full variable domain reads: DVKVTQSSRYLVKRTGEKVFLECVQDMDHENMFWYRQDPGLGLRLIYFSYDVKMKEKGDIPEGYSVSREKKERFSLILESASTNQTSMYLCASSLALNQPQHFGDGTRLSIL.